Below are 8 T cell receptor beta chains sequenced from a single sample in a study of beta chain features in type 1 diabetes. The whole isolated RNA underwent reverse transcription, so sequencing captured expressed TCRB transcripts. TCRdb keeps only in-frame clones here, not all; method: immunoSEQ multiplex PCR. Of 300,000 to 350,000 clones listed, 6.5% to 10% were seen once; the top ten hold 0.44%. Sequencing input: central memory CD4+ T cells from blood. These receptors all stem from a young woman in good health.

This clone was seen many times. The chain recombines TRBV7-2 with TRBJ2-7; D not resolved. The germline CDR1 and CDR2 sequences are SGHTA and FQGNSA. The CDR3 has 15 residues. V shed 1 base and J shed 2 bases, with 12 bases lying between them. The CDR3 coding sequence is TGTGCCAGCAGCTTAGGGGCTCACGCTACCTACGAGCAGTACTTC. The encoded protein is CASSLGAHATYEQYF.

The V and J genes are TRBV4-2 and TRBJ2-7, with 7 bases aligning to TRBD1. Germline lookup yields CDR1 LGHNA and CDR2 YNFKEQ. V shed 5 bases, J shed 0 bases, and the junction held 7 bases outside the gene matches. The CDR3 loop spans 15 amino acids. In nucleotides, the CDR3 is TGTGCCAGCAGCTTCGACAGGGCACCCTCCTACGAGCAGTACTTC. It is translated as CASSFDRAPSYEQYF.

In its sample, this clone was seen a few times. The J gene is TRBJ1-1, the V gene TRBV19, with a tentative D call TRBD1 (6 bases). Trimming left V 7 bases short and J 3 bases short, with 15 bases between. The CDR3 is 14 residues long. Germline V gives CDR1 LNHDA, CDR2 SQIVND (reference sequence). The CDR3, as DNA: TGTGCCAGTACCCGCCGGGGGGCGCACACTGAAGCTTTCTTT. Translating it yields CASTRRGAHTEAFF.

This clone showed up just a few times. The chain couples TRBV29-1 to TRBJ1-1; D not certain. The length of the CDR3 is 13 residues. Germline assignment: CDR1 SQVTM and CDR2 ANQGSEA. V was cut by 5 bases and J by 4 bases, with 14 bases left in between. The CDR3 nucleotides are TGCAGCGTTAATAGAGCGGAAGGCACTGAAGCTTTCTTT. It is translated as CSVNRAEGTEAFF. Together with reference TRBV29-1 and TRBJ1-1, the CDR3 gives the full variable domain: SAVISQKPSRDICQRGTSLTIQCQVDSQVTMMFWYRQQPGQSLTLIATANQGSEATYESGFVIDKFPISRPNLTFSTLTVSNMSPEDSSIYLCSVNRAEGTEAFFGQGTRLTVV.

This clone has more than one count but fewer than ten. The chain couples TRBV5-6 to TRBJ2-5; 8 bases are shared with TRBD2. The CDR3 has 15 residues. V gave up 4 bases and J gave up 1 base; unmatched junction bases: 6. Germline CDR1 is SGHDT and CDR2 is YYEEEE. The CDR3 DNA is TGTGCCAGCAGCGGGCCGGCGGGAGGCCAAGAGACCCAGTACTTC. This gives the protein CASSGPAGGQETQYF. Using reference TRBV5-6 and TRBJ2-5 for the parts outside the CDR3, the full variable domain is DAGVTQSPTHLIKTRGQQVTLRCSPKSGHDTVSWYQQALGQGPQFIFQYYEEEERQRGNFPDRFSGHQFPNYSSELNVNALLLGDSALYLCASSGPAGGQETQYFGPGTRLLVL.

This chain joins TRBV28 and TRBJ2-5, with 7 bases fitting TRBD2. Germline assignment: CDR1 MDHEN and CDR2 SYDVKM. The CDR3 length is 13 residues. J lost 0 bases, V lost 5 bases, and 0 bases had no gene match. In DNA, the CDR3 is TGTGCCAGCAGTCGGGGGGACCAAGAGACCCAGTACTTC. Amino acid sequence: CASSRGDQETQYF. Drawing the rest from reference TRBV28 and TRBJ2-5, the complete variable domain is DVKVTQSSRYLVKRTGEKVFLECVQDMDHENMFWYRQDPGLGLRLIYFSYDVKMKEKGDIPEGYSVSREKKERFSLILESASTNQTSMYLCASSRGDQETQYFGPGTRLLVL.

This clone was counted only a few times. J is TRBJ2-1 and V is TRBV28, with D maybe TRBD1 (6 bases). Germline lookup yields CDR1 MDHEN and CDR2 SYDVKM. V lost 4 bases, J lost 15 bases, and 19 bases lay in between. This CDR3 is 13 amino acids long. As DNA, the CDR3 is TGTGCCAGCAGTTATACCTACAGGGTCGCATCGTTCTTC. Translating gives CASSYTYRVASFF.

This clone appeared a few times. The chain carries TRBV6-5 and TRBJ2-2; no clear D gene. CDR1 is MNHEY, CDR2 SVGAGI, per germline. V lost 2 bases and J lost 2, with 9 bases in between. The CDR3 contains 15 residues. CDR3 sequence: CASSYGVLNTGELFF. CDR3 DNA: TGTGCCAGCAGTTACGGGGTTCTTAACACCGGGGAGCTGTTTTTT.